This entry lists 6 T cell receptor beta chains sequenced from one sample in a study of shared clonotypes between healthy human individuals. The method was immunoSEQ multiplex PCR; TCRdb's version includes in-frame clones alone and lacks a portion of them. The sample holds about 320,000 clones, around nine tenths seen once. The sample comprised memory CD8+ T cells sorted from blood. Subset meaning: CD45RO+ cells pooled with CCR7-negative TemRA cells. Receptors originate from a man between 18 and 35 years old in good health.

The CDR3 DNA is TGCAGCGTTGAAGATGATACAGGGTCTAACTATGGCTACACCTTC. Its translation: CSVEDDTGSNYGYTF. V is TRBV29-1 and J is TRBJ1-2; the D gene is possibly TRBD1 (6 bases). V was clipped by 0 bases and J by 0 bases, with 11 bases between them. The CDR3 is 15 amino acids. The V gene's germline CDR1 is SQVTM and CDR2 ANQGSEA. The full variable domain, in which reference TRBV29-1 and TRBJ1-2 provide the parts outside the CDR3, is SAVISQKPSRDICQRGTSLTIQCQVDSQVTMMFWYRQQPGQSLTLIATANQGSEATYESGFVIDKFPISRPNLTFSTLTVSNMSPEDSSIYLCSVEDDTGSNYGYTFGSGTRLTVV.

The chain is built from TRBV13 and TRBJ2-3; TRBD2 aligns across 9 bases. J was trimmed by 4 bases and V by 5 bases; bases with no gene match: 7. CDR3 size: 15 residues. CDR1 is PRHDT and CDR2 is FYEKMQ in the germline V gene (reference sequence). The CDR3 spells CASSSSGSSSDTQYF. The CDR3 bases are TGTGCCAGCAGCAGTAGCGGGAGTTCGTCAGATACGCAGTATTTT.

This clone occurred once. The CDR3 reads CAIHHSDNEQFF. The DNA for the CDR3 is TGTGCCATACACCATTCCGACAATGAGCAGTTCTTC. The chain combines TRBV21-1 with TRBJ2-1; the table gives TRBD1 as D, unverified against the DNA. TRBV21-1 has pseudogene status. This CDR3 is 12 amino acids long.

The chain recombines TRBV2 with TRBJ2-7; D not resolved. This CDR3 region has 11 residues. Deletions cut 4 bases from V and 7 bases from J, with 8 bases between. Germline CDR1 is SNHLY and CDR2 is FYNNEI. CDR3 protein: CASSGLGEQYF. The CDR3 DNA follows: TGTGCCAGCAGTGGACTGGGGGAGCAGTACTTC.

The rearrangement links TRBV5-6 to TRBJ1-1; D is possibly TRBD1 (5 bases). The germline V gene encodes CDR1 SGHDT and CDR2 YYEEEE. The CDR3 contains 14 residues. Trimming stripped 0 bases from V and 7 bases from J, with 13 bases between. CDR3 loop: CASSLAAGLDEAFF. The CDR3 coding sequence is TGTGCCAGCAGCTTGGCCGCAGGGCTCGATGAAGCTTTCTTT.

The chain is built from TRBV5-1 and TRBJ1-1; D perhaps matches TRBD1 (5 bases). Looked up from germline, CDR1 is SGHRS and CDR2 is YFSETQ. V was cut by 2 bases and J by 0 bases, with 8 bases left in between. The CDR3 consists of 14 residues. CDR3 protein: CASSFWGLNTEAFF. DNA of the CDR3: TGCGCCAGCAGCTTTTGGGGGTTGAACACTGAAGCTTTCTTT.